This passage covers 10 T cell receptor beta chains from one sample sequenced in a study of tissue T cells after allogeneic stem cell transplantation. Assay used: immunoSEQ multiplex PCR; TCRdb lists only in-frame clones, some missing. The sample shows roughly 6,000 clones, under 60% of them seen only once. Noted time point: mouse harvest day 14 after allogeneic transplant. The graft held 10^6 splenic CD5+ T cells and 10^7 T-cell-depleted bone marrow cells. Material for sequencing was gut tissue. These receptor sequences come from a female BALB/c mouse given C57BL/6 T cells with graft-versus-host disease after an allogeneic hematopoietic cell transplant.

Worth noting for this clone: Gene and germline names: mouse. The read ends 1 residue early relative to the CDR3; the germline J gene fills the gap. The chain links TRBV1 to TRBJ1-1; D is perhaps TRBD1 (6 bases). Germline loops: CDR1 NSQYPW, CDR2 LRSPGD (reference sequence). The V and J ends lost 3 bases and 0 bases respectively, with 11 bases between them. The CDR3 contains 15 residues. This chain's CDR3 is CTCSARDNANTEVFF. The sequenced CDR3 bases are TGCACCTGCAGTGCTCGGGACAATGCAAACACAGAAGTCTTC.

To note about this clone: Germline and genes: mouse. Sequencing ends 1 residue short of the CDR3 end; the germline J gene provides the rest. The chain joins TRBV26 to TRBJ2-4; D is unresolved. V lost 4 bases and J lost 6, with 14 bases in between. Germline V CDR1 and CDR2: KGHPV, FQNQEV (reference sequence). This CDR3 is built from 14 residues. The CDR3 loop reads CASSPREGGNTLYF. Partial CDR3 DNA: TGTGCCAGCAGTCCCCGGGAGGGAGGGAACACCTTGTAC.

The table lists this clone with a few counts. Mouse gene names apply. Coverage ceases 1 residue before the CDR3 finishes, and the germline J gene fills in the end. The rearrangement uses TRBV13-3 and TRBJ2-5; TRBD1 might be the D (7 bases). Deletions cut 0 bases from V and 6 bases from J, with 11 bases between. The CDR3 is made up of 14 amino acids. Germline CDR1 is NNHDY and CDR2 is SYVADS. The CDR3 bases that were read are TGTGCCAGCAGTGATGGGGCAGGGGGGGACACCCAGTAC. It encodes CASSDGAGGDTQY. In full, the CDR3 reads CASSDGAGGDTQYF.

By sample fraction, this clone is medium-sized (0.01 to 0.1%). Gene labels here are mouse ones. Sequencing ends 1 residue short of the CDR3 end; the germline J gene provides the rest. The chain carries TRBV17 and TRBJ2-3, with TRBD1 as a possible D gene (5 bases). Looked up from germline, CDR1 is MNHDT and CDR2 is YYDKIL. The CDR3 runs to 15 residues. V lost 5 bases and J 1 base, leaving 13 bases between the germline ends. Incomplete CDR3 DNA: TGTGCTAGCAGTCTCCAGGGAGTTGGTGCAGAAACGCTGTAT. It specifies CASSLQGVGAETLY. The whole CDR3 reads CASSLQGVGAETLYF. Together with reference TRBV17 and TRBJ2-3, the CDR3 gives the full variable domain: DTTVKQNPRYKLARVGKPVNLICSQTMNHDTMYWYQKKPNQAPKLLLFYYDKILNREADTFEKFQSSRPNNSFCSLYIGSAGLEYSAMYLCASSLQGVGAETLYFGSGTRLTVL.

Concerning this clone: Genes and germline come from the mouse. The read is 1 residue too short to cover the CDR3 end, so that end is filled in from the germline J gene. V gene TRBV12-2 combines with J gene TRBJ2-5, with D uncertain. The CDR3 has 13 residues. CDR1 and CDR2 (germline): SGHLS, HYDKME. Trimming pared 0 bases from V and 0 bases from J, leaving 3 bases between. The CDR3 DNA, read in part, is TGTGCCAGCTCTCTCTTTAACCAAGACACCCAGTAC. It translates to CASSLFNQDTQY. The full CDR3 is CASSLFNQDTQYF.

A word on this clone: Gene labels here are mouse ones. The read falls 1 residue short of the CDR3 end, and the missing part is taken from the germline J gene. The chain couples TRBV5 to TRBJ2-7; 8 bases match TRBD1. The V gene end was trimmed by 2 bases and the J gene end by 3 bases; junction bases not matched to a gene: 3. This CDR3 region has 14 residues. Per the germline V gene, CDR1 is LGHNA and CDR2 is YNLKQL (reference sequence). The CDR3 DNA, read in part, is TGTGCCAGCAGCCAACCGGGACAGGACTATGAACAGTAC. Its translation: CASSQPGQDYEQY. The whole CDR3 is CASSQPGQDYEQYF.

Details on this clone: Gene names denote mouse genes. The covered CDR3 bases are TGTGGTGCTAGGGACTCAAGTCAAAACACCTTGTAC. It specifies CGARDSSQNTLY. The whole CDR3 sequence reads CGARDSSQNTLYF. The rearrangement uses TRBV20 and TRBJ2-4; D gene ambiguous. The CDR3 end is not reached by the read, which stops 1 residue before it; the germline J gene fills it in. This CDR3 has 13 amino acids. The germline gives CDR1 GFQATS, CDR2 STVNSAI. V was cut by 0 bases and J by 0 bases, with 4 bases left in between.

This clone was counted between two and nine times. The genes and germline here are from mouse. The read finishes 1 residue shy of the CDR3 end, and the germline J gene is used to complete it. J is TRBJ2-4 and V is TRBV26; TRBD2 matches at 11 bases. Losses at the gene ends were 6 bases for V and 0 bases for J; bases not matched to a gene: 2. Germline V gives CDR1 KGHPV, CDR2 FQNQEV (reference sequence). The CDR3 is 15 residues long. CDR3: CASSRDWGSQNTLYF. The sequenced CDR3 bases are TGTGCCAGCAGCCGGGACTGGGGGAGTCAAAACACCTTGTAC. The variable domain in full, with the rest retrieved from reference TRBV26 and TRBJ2-4, is NSKVIQTPRYLVKGQGQKAKMRCIPEKGHPVVFWYQQNKNNEFKFLINFQNQEVLQQIDMTEKRFSAECPSNSPCSLEIQSSEAGDSALYLCASSRDWGSQNTLYFGAGTRLSVL.

A remark on this clone: Gene names are the mouse ones. The read finishes 1 residue shy of the CDR3 end, and the germline J gene is used to complete it. The chain employs TRBV23 and TRBJ2-7; the table's D call TRBD2 went unverified against the DNA. The CDR3 has 14 residues. In germline, CDR1 is KGHTA, CDR2 FQNQQP. The covered CDR3 bases are TGCTCCAGCAGTGTACTGGTGAGCTCCTATGAACAGTAC. This gives the protein CSSSVLVSSYEQY. The CDR3, in full, reads CSSSVLVSSYEQYF.

For this clone: The genes and germline here are from mouse. Sequencing ends 1 residue short of the CDR3 end; the germline J gene provides the rest. The gene calls are TRBV26 and TRBJ1-1, with D tentatively TRBD1 (5 bases). V was pared by 2 bases and J by 1 base, with 5 bases between. Germline CDR1 is KGHPV and CDR2 is FQNQEV (reference sequence). The CDR3 is made up of 13 amino acids. CDR3: CASSLGGNTEVFF. Incomplete CDR3 DNA: TGTGCCAGCAGTCTGGGGGGAAACACAGAAGTCTTC. Filled out from reference TRBV26 and TRBJ1-1, the complete variable domain reads NSKVIQTPRYLVKGQGQKAKMRCIPEKGHPVVFWYQQNKNNEFKFLINFQNQEVLQQIDMTEKRFSAECPSNSPCSLEIQSSEAGDSALYLCASSLGGNTEVFFGKGTRLTVV.